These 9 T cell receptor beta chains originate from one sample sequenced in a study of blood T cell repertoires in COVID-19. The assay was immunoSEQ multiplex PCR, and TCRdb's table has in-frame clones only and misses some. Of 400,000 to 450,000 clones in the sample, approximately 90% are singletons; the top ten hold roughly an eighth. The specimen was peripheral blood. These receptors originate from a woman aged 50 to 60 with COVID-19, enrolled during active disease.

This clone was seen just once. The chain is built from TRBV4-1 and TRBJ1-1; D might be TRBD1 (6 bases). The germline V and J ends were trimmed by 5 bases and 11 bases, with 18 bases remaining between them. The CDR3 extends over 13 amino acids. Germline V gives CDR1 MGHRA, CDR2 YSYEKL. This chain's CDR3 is CASSAAQGRNAFF. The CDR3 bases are TGCGCCAGCAGCGCGGCACAGGGAAGGAATGCTTTCTTT.

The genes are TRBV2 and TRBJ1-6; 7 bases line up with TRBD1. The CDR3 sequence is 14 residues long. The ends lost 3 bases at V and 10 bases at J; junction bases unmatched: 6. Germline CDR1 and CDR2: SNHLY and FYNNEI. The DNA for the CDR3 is TGTGCCAGCAGTGAGCCAGGGGGATCCTCACCCCTCCACTTT. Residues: CASSEPGGSSPLHF.

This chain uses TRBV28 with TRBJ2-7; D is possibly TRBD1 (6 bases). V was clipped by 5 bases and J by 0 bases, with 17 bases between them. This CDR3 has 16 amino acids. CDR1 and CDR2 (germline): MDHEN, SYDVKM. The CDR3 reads CASSPLGQPGSYEQYF. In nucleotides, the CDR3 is TGTGCCAGCAGTCCCCTCGGACAGCCTGGCTCCTACGAGCAGTACTTC.

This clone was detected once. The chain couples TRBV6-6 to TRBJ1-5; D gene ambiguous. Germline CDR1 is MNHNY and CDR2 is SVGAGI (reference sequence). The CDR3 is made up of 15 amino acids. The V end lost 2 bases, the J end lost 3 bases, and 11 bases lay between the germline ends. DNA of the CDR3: TGTGCCAGCAGTTACGAGGGTTCTGACAATCAGCCCCAGCATTTT. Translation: CASSYEGSDNQPQHF.

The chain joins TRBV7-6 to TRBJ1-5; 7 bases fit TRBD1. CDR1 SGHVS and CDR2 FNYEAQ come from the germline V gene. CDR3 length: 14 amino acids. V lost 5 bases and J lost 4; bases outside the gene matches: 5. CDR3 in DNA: TGTGCCAGCAGCCCCCGACAGGGTAATCAGCCCCAGCATTTT. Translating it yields CASSPRQGNQPQHF.

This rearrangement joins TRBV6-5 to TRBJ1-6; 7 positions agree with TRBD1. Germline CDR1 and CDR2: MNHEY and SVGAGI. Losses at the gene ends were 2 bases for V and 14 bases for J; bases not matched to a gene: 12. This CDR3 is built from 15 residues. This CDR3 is CASSYPRQGKWSLHF. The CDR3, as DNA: TGTGCCAGCAGTTACCCAAGACAGGGAAAGTGGTCCCTCCACTTT.

For the CDR3, the DNA is TGTGCCAGCAGTTATTCCGGAGGAGAGGGCTACACCTTC. Translating it yields CASSYSGGEGYTF. The chain couples TRBV6-1 to TRBJ1-2; no reliable D call. The germline V and J ends were trimmed by 5 bases and 8 bases, with 15 bases remaining between them. This CDR3 comprises 13 residues. Germline values: CDR1 MNHNS, CDR2 SASEGT.

CDR3 sequence: CASRNRDRGNEKLFF. CDR3 DNA: TGTGCCAGCAGAAATAGGGACAGGGGGAATGAAAAACTGTTTTTT. This chain connects TRBV2 to TRBJ1-4; 11 bases are a match to TRBD1. Unmatched junction bases numbered 5, after V lost 6 bases and J lost 5 bases. The CDR3 contains 15 residues. Germline CDR1 reads SNHLY; CDR2 reads FYNNEI.

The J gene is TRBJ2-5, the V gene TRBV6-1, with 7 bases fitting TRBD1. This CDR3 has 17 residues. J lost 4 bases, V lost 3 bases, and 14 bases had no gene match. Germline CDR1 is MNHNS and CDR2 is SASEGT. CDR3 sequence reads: CASSEILGTVFGETQYF. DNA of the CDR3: TGTGCCAGCAGTGAGATTCTTGGGACAGTCTTTGGAGAGACCCAGTACTTC.